Below, 27 T cell receptor beta chains from the same sample are listed, as sequenced in a study of blood T cell repertoires in COVID-19. Libraries were prepared by immunoSEQ multiplex PCR; TCRdb keeps only in-frame clonotypes and omits some of them. The sample carries approximately 400,000 clones, approximately 93% recorded once. Sequenced material: PBMCs or T cells enriched from blood (not recorded which). These receptor sequences come from a woman in her thirties or forties who had been exposed to COVID-19.

The J gene is TRBJ1-5, the V gene TRBV4-2, with D uncertain. The germline V and J ends were trimmed by 2 bases and 5 bases, with 4 bases remaining between them. The CDR3 has 12 amino acids. CDR1 and CDR2 (germline): LGHNA, YNFKEQ. The CDR3 reads CASSQYDQPQHF. The CDR3, as DNA: TGTGCCAGCAGCCAATATGATCAGCCCCAGCATTTT.

This chain links TRBV3-1 (or the pseudogene TRBV3-2) with TRBJ1-2; D gene unclear. Germline lookup yields CDR1 LGHDT and CDR2 YNNKEL (reference sequence). V lost 0 bases and J 4 bases, leaving 9 bases between the germline ends. This CDR3 is built from 14 residues. The CDR3 loop reads CASSQDRWSYGYTF. As DNA, the CDR3 is TGTGCCAGCAGCCAAGATCGGTGGAGCTATGGCTACACCTTC.

Worth noting for this clone: The sample holds other DNA sequences that translate to the same CDR3. This rearrangement joins TRBV6-5 to TRBJ2-5; a weak D match, TRBD2 (6 bases). Trimming removed 1 base from V and 2 bases from J, with 8 bases in between. CDR1 and CDR2 from the germline V gene are MNHEY and SVGAGI. There are 14 residues in the CDR3. The CDR3 region has the DNA TGTGCCAGCAGTTACTTTGGAGGGCAAGAGACCCAGTACTTC. Translating gives CASSYFGGQETQYF.

The gene calls are TRBV11-3 and TRBJ2-7, with TRBD2 identical over 7 bases. Germline V gives CDR1 SGHNT, CDR2 YENEEA. The length of the CDR3 is 13 residues. The J segment lost 2 bases and the V segment lost 4 bases, leaving 2 bases of the junction unmatched. The CDR3 spells CASSSSGTYEQYF. DNA for the CDR3: TGTGCCAGCAGCTCTAGCGGCACCTACGAGCAGTACTTC.

This rearrangement joins TRBV2 to TRBJ1-2; D is uncertain. The V gene lost 1 base and the J gene lost 1 base, with 4 bases spanning the gap. The germline CDR1 and CDR2 sequences are SNHLY and FYNNEI. This CDR3 spans 13 amino acids. The CDR3 sequence: CASSEGVNYGYTF. CDR3 DNA: TGTGCCAGCAGTGAAGGAGTTAACTATGGCTACACCTTC. The full variable domain, its missing parts supplied by reference TRBV2 and TRBJ1-2, is EPEVTQTPSHQVTQMGQEVILRCVPISNHLYFYWYRQILGQKVEFLVSFYNNEISEKSEIFDDQFSVERPDGSNFTLKIRSTKLEDSAMYFCASSEGVNYGYTFGSGTRLTVV.

The rearrangement links TRBV12-5 to TRBJ2-2, with D unresolved. Trimming stripped 0 bases from V and 0 bases from J, with 8 bases between. The CDR3 consists of 16 residues. The V gene's germline CDR1 is LGHNT and CDR2 FRNRAP. The CDR3 here is CASGLVFSANTGELFF. The CDR3 DNA reads TGTGCTAGTGGTTTGGTGTTCTCGGCGAACACCGGGGAGCTGTTTTTT.

This clone has only one observation. Other DNA sequences in the same sample also yield this CDR3. The CDR3 bases are TGTGCCAGCAGTTTAAGGGGGTCACCCCTCCACTTT. Encoded protein: CASSLRGSPLHF. The J gene is TRBJ1-6, the V gene TRBV12-3 or TRBV12-4; D perhaps matches TRBD1 (6 bases). Trimming pared 2 bases from V and 10 bases from J, leaving 6 bases between. The CDR3 length is 12 residues.

V and J are TRBV18 and TRBJ1-5, with D perhaps matching TRBD1 (5 bases). The CDR3 extends over 15 amino acids. The V end was cut by 3 bases, the J end by 4 bases, with 13 bases between. Germline V gene sequence: CDR1 KGHSH, CDR2 LQKENI. CDR3 residues: CASSPGQVNNQPQHF. CDR3 in DNA: TGTGCCAGCTCACCGGGGCAGGTAAATAATCAGCCCCAGCATTTT.

The CDR3, as DNA: TGCGCCAGCAGCTCCCCCAGGGACCCCACCGGGGGTAGTACTGAAGCTTTCTTT. This sequence encodes CASSSPRDPTGGSTEAFF. The rearrangement joins TRBV5-1 to TRBJ1-1, with a possible D match to TRBD1 (5 bases). The CDR3 contains 18 residues. Germline V gene lookup returns CDR1 SGHRS and CDR2 YFSETQ. V was shortened by 3 bases and J by 5 bases, with 26 bases between the two germline ends.

The rearrangement uses TRBV30 and TRBJ1-5; weak D call: TRBD1 (6 bases). The CDR3 runs 13 residues. The V gene lost 0 bases and the J gene lost 7 bases, with 10 bases spanning the gap. The germline V gene encodes CDR1 GTSNPN and CDR2 SVGIG (reference sequence). The CDR3 here is CAWSVGGQQPQHF. In DNA, the CDR3 is TGTGCCTGGAGTGTGGGGGGGCAACAGCCCCAGCATTTT.

The chain joins TRBV4-1 to TRBJ2-1; 13 bases fit TRBD2. V gave up 4 bases and J gave up 0 bases; unmatched junction bases: 9. The CDR3 extends over 19 amino acids. From germline, CDR1 is MGHRA and CDR2 YSYEKL. This chain's CDR3 is CASSPNPTSGRSSYNEQFF. The CDR3 nucleotides read TGCGCCAGCAGCCCAAACCCGACTAGCGGGAGGAGCTCCTACAATGAGCAGTTCTTC.

Here the CDR3 DNA reads TGCAGCGTTGACCCCGGACACCGTGGAGCTTTCTTT. Translation: CSVDPGHRGAFF. This chain connects TRBV29-1 to TRBJ1-1; D might be TRBD1 (5 bases). CDR1 is SQVTM, CDR2 ANQGSEA, per germline. V was pared by 3 bases and J by 10 bases, with 15 bases between. This CDR3 has 12 residues.

The chain is built from TRBV24-1 and TRBJ2-1; TRBD2 agrees at 9 bases. V lost 2 bases and J lost 6; bases outside the gene matches: 10. This CDR3 has 17 residues. Germline values: CDR1 KGHDR, CDR2 SFDVKD. The CDR3 protein is CATSDSRASGKVNEQFF. The CDR3 DNA follows: TGTGCCACCAGTGATTCTCGGGCTAGCGGGAAGGTCAATGAGCAGTTCTTC.

V and J are TRBV3-1 (or the pseudogene TRBV3-2) and TRBJ1-3; D is undetermined. In germline, CDR1 is LGHDT, CDR2 YNNKEL (reference sequence). The V end was cut by 4 bases, the J end by 0 bases, with 16 bases between. This CDR3 comprises 17 residues. Here the CDR3 DNA reads TGTGCCAGCAGCCCTTCCTCCTCCCTAAGCTCTGGAAACACCATATATTTT. Amino acid sequence: CASSPSSSLSSGNTIYF.

J is TRBJ2-4 and V is TRBV19, with D perhaps matching TRBD1 (5 bases). V was cut by 5 bases and J by 6 bases, with 14 bases left in between. The CDR3 contains 14 residues. Germline CDR1 reads LNHDA; CDR2 reads SQIVND (reference sequence). CDR3 residues: CASSGQGWGNIQYF. In DNA, the CDR3 is TGTGCCAGTAGTGGCCAGGGTTGGGGAAACATTCAGTACTTC. Variable domain in full (rest from reference TRBV19 and TRBJ2-4): DGGITQSPKYLFRKEGQNVTLSCEQNLNHDAMYWYRQDPGQGLRLIYYSQIVNDFQKGDIAEGYSVSREKKESFPLTVTSAQKNPTAFYLCASSGQGWGNIQYFGAGTRLSVL.

The V call is TRBV29-1, the J call TRBJ2-7; 7 bases agree with TRBD1. Per the germline V gene, CDR1 is SQVTM and CDR2 is ANQGSEA. The CDR3 has 13 amino acids. The V gene end was trimmed by 3 bases and the J gene end by 7 bases; junction bases not matched to a gene: 9. DNA for the CDR3: TGCAGCGTTGACAAAACAGGGGTTGGGGAGCAGTACTTC. Residues: CSVDKTGVGEQYF.

The chain has TRBV6-5 and TRBJ1-1, with 9 bases matching TRBD1. The junction had 9 bases not matched to a gene; V was cut back by 5 bases and J by 5 bases. This CDR3 comprises 15 residues. CDR1 is MNHEY, CDR2 SVGAGI, per germline. The CDR3, as DNA: TGTGCCAGCAGTCCCCAAGGGACAGGGCGAACTGAAGCTTTCTTT. Translation: CASSPQGTGRTEAFF.

The rearrangement uses TRBV28 and TRBJ1-6; tentatively, D is TRBD1 (5 bases). The V end was cut by 4 bases, the J end by 7 bases, with 17 bases between. This CDR3 is 16 amino acids long. CDR1 and CDR2 (germline): MDHEN, SYDVKM. The DNA for the CDR3 is TGTGCCAGCAGTTCTGTCAATACAGGCCCGAATTCACCCCTCCACTTT. Translated: CASSSVNTGPNSPLHF.

This clone is a singleton in its sample. This chain connects TRBV1 to TRBJ2-4; the table names TRBD2, a call not compared with the DNA. TRBV1 is shown as a pseudogene. This CDR3 region has 19 residues. The CDR3 DNA sequence: TGCACCAGCGCGGGGGAGCCCCGGCTCGGACCCGTAGCCAAAAACATTCAGTACTTC. This codes for CTSAGEPRLGPVAKNIQYF.

The J gene is TRBJ1-2, the V gene TRBV5-6, with D possibly TRBD1 on 6 matching bases. This CDR3 region has 14 residues. Between the trimmed V and J ends, which lost 1 base and 3 bases, there was a span of 10 bases. Germline assignment: CDR1 SGHDT and CDR2 YYEEEE. This CDR3 reads CASSLTGLYYGYTF. For the CDR3, the DNA is TGTGCCAGCAGCTTGACAGGGTTGTACTATGGCTACACCTTC. The whole variable domain, filled in from reference TRBV5-6 and TRBJ1-2, reads DAGVTQSPTHLIKTRGQQVTLRCSPKSGHDTVSWYQQALGQGPQFIFQYYEEEERQRGNFPDRFSGHQFPNYSSELNVNALLLGDSALYLCASSLTGLYYGYTFGSGTRLTVV.

This clone was counted only a few times. V gene TRBV5-1 combines with J gene TRBJ2-2; TRBD1 aligns across 10 bases. The CDR3 is 15 residues long. V was clipped by 4 bases and J by 4 bases; unmatched bases: 4. From germline, CDR1 is SGHRS and CDR2 YFSETQ. CDR3 protein: CASSVGQGVTGELFF. As DNA, the CDR3 is TGCGCCAGCAGCGTAGGACAGGGGGTCACCGGGGAGCTGTTTTTT. The full variable domain, rest sourced from reference TRBV5-1 and TRBJ2-2, is KAGVTQTPRYLIKTRGQQVTLSCSPISGHRSVSWYQQTPGQGLQFLFEYFSETQRNKGNFPGRFSGRQFSNSRSEMNVSTLELGDSALYLCASSVGQGVTGELFFGEGSRLTVL.

The chain links TRBV5-1 to TRBJ1-1; TRBD1 is a possible D gene (6 bases). Germline V gene sequence: CDR1 SGHRS, CDR2 YFSETQ. Trimming took off 1 base at V and 1 base at J, with 14 bases between the two ends. There are 16 residues in the CDR3. CDR3 DNA: TGCGCCAGCAGCTTGTTAACCGGGACACAGAACACTGAAGCTTTCTTT. Its protein is CASSLLTGTQNTEAFF.

The chain links TRBV18 to TRBJ2-2, with D possibly TRBD2 on 5 matching bases. CDR3 length: 15 amino acids. Trimming removed 0 bases from V and 6 bases from J, with 11 bases in between. CDR1 is KGHSH and CDR2 is LQKENI in the germline V gene. The CDR3 loop reads CASSPPVWGAGELFF. CDR3 in DNA: TGTGCCAGCTCACCACCGGTATGGGGAGCCGGGGAGCTGTTTTTT. The entire variable domain, with the rest obtained from reference TRBV18 and TRBJ2-2, is as follows: NAGVMQNPRHLVRRRGQEARLRCSPMKGHSHVYWYRQLPEEGLKFMVYLQKENIIDESGMPKERFSAEFPKEGPSILRIQQVVRGDSAAYFCASSPPVWGAGELFFGEGSRLTVL.

The J gene is TRBJ1-2, the V gene TRBV6-1; D perhaps matches TRBD1 (6 bases). V lost 2 bases and J lost 6, with 16 bases in between. The CDR3 contains 15 residues. CDR1 and CDR2 from the germline V gene are MNHNS and SASEGT. Here the CDR3 reads CASSEISRQVHGYTF. In nucleotides, the CDR3 is TGTGCCAGCAGTGAAATCTCTCGACAGGTTCATGGCTACACCTTC.

This chain connects TRBV6-5 to TRBJ1-2; 11 bases match TRBD1. The CDR3 consists of 15 residues. The trim removed 4 bases at V and 8 bases at J, leaving 9 bases unmatched. Per the germline V gene, CDR1 is MNHEY and CDR2 is SVGAGI. In DNA, the CDR3 is TGTGCCAGCAGTTTAGGACAGGGGGCATCTCGGGGCTACACCTTC. Its translation is CASSLGQGASRGYTF.

The rearrangement links TRBV12-3 or TRBV12-4 to TRBJ2-7; 11 positions match TRBD1. The CDR3 contains 13 residues. The V and J ends lost 4 bases and 5 bases, in that order; junction bases with no gene match: 1. The DNA of the CDR3 is TGTGCCAGCAGTTGGGGACAGGGGGACGAGCAGTACTTC. Protein sequence: CASSWGQGDEQYF.

V and J are TRBV20-1 and TRBJ1-2, with D possibly being TRBD1 (6 bases). The length of the CDR3 is 14 residues. Germline V gives CDR1 DFQATT, CDR2 SNEGSKA (reference sequence). The V and J ends lost 3 bases and 4 bases respectively, with 15 bases between them. CDR3 sequence: CSASLGGAGYGYTF. Written as DNA, the CDR3 is TGCAGTGCTAGTTTGGGGGGGGCCGGCTATGGCTACACCTTC.